The clone carrying this TCR beta chain was picked up a small number of times. The germline V gene has CDR1 SGHTS and CDR2 YDEGEE. Trimming cost V 2 bases and J 11 bases, with 21 bases left between them. The CDR3 loop spans 15 amino acids. Sample-barcoded 5' priming and a J-beta primer mix drove a second PCR of roughly 6 to 12 cycles. MiXCR, run by TCRdb on the 5' RACE reads, gives a single entry per CDR3 protein. The sample holds about 1.4 million distinct CDR3 sequences, 45% to 70% seen once. This sample is part of a study of blood T cells in healthy people across ages. The V and J genes are TRBV5-8 and TRBJ2-3; the D gene is possibly TRBD2 (5 bases). Sequenced sample: blood. The receptor comes from a man aged 18-30 years in good health. CDR3 sequence: CASSFSVGGLGLQYF. CDR3 coding DNA: TGTGCCAGCAGCTTCTCGGTTGGAGGCCTCGGGTTGCAGTATTTT.